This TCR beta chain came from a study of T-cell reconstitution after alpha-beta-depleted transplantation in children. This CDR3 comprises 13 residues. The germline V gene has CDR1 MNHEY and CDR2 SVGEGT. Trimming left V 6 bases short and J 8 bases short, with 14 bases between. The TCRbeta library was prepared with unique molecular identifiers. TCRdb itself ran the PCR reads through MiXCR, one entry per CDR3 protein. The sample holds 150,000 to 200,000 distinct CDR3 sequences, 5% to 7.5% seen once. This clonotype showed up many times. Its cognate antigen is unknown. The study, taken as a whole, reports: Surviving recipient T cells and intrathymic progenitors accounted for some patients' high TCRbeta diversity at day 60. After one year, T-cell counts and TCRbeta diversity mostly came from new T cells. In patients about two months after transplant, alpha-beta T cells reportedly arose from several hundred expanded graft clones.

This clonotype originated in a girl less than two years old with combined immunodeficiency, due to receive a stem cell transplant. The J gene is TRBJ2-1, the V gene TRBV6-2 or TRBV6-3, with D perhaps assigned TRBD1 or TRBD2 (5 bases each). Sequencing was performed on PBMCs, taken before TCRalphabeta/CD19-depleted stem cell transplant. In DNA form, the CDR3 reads TGTGCCAGCAGACAACTAGGGGCGTATGAGCAGTTCTTC. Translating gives CASRQLGAYEQFF.